The 17 T cell receptor beta chains below were found in one sample sequenced in a study of cytomegalovirus exposure and HLA in healthy donors. 13 Jbeta primers and 60 Vbeta primers were used for the PCR. TCRdb's copy holds only in-frame clones and misses some; the assay was immunoSEQ multiplex PCR. The sample includes about 160,000 clones. The specimen was PBMCs. The receptor set was obtained from a man aged 25 to 40 in good health and CMV-seronegative.

This rearrangement joins TRBV11-3 to TRBJ2-1; D perhaps matches TRBD2 (5 bases). V was trimmed by 5 bases and J by 9 bases, leaving 11 bases between them. This CDR3 spans 12 amino acids. Per germline, CDR1 SGHNT and CDR2 YENEEA. In DNA, the CDR3 is TGTGCCAGCAGCCCCCGGAGGATTGAGCAGTTCTTC. Amino acid sequence: CASSPRRIEQFF.

The V and J genes are TRBV19 and TRBJ1-5; possibly TRBD1 for D (5 bases). The V gene lost 3 bases and the J gene lost 3 bases, with 9 bases spanning the gap. Germline V gene data show CDR1 as LNHDA and CDR2 as SQIVND (reference sequence). This CDR3 is built from 14 residues. The CDR3 bases are TGTGCCAGTAGTATTAAACAGGACAATCAGCCCCAGCATTTT. Protein product: CASSIKQDNQPQHF.

CDR3 sequence reads: CASSQDLWTSEQYF. For the CDR3, the DNA is TGCGCCAGCAGCCAAGATCTTTGGACTAGCGAGCAGTACTTC. The chain joins TRBV4-3 to TRBJ2-7; 7 positions agree with TRBD2. The CDR3 spans 14 residues. The ends lost 0 bases at V and 6 bases at J; junction bases unmatched: 5. Germline CDR1 is LGHNA and CDR2 is YSLEER.

The chain links TRBV5-1 to TRBJ2-5; D remains ambiguous. In germline, CDR1 is SGHRS, CDR2 YFSETQ. The V gene lost 0 bases and the J gene lost 2 bases, with 5 bases spanning the gap. CDR3 size: 13 residues. The CDR3 DNA sequence: TGCGCCAGCAGCTTGGAACGGCAAGAGACCCAGTACTTC. This sequence encodes CASSLERQETQYF.

The V gene is TRBV7-9, the J gene TRBJ1-2; no clear D. The CDR3 totals 16 residues. Between the trimmed V and J ends, which lost 3 bases and 0 bases, there was a span of 14 bases. CDR1 and CDR2 from the germline V gene are SEHNR and FQNEAQ (reference sequence). This chain's CDR3 is CASSFSAGFTNYGYTF. Written as DNA, the CDR3 is TGTGCCAGCAGCTTCAGTGCGGGGTTCACTAACTATGGCTACACCTTC.

The gene calls are TRBV27 and TRBJ2-2; D is uncertain. Trimming pared 5 bases from V and 3 bases from J, leaving 4 bases between. CDR1 and CDR2 from the germline V gene are MNHEY and SMNVEV (reference sequence). CDR3 length: 12 residues. The CDR3 loop reads CASSLHTGELFF. CDR3 coding DNA: TGTGCCAGCAGTCTTCACACCGGGGAGCTGTTTTTT.

The chain employs TRBV9 and TRBJ1-3; 8 bases line up with TRBD1. This CDR3 region has 16 residues. Germline V gene sequence: CDR1 SGDLS, CDR2 YYNGEE. The V and J ends lost 2 bases and 3 bases, in that order; junction bases with no gene match: 7. DNA for the CDR3: TGTGCCAGCAGCGTTGCGACAGGGGTAGGTGGAAACACCATATATTTT. Translated: CASSVATGVGGNTIYF.

This sequence joins TRBV6-1 and TRBJ1-5; weak D call: TRBD1 (6 bases). The CDR3 has 15 residues. CDR1 and CDR2 (germline): MNHNS, SASEGT. Trimming shortened V by 2 bases and J by 3 bases, and 11 bases separated the two germline ends. The CDR3: CASSEQQGINQPQHF. CDR3 DNA: TGTGCCAGCAGTGAACAGCAGGGGATCAATCAGCCCCAGCATTTT.

This chain links TRBV10-1 with TRBJ2-7; 8 nucleotides line up with TRBD1. This CDR3 has 14 amino acids. V was clipped by 2 bases and J by 5 bases; unmatched bases: 5. Per germline, CDR1 WNHNN and CDR2 SYGVQD (reference sequence). The CDR3 DNA follows: TGCGCCAGCAGTGAGGGACAGGGAATCCACGAGCAGTACTTC. This encodes CASSEGQGIHEQYF.

This chain joins TRBV2 and TRBJ2-1, with D maybe TRBD2 (6 bases). The germline V gene encodes CDR1 SNHLY and CDR2 FYNNEI. The CDR3 runs to 15 residues. V was cut by 10 bases and J by 0 bases, with 16 bases left in between. CDR3 loop: CATRWGVSSYNEQFF. In nucleotides, the CDR3 is TGTGCCACGAGGTGGGGGGTGAGCTCCTACAATGAGCAGTTCTTC.

The chain carries TRBV6-1 and TRBJ2-5, with D possibly TRBD2 on 5 matching bases. V dropped 9 bases and J dropped 11 bases, with 25 bases sitting between them. Germline CDR1 is MNHNS and CDR2 is SASEGT. The length of the CDR3 is 14 residues. CDR3 sequence: CASGRVPPMGEQYF. DNA for the CDR3: TGTGCCAGTGGCCGGGTTCCACCGATGGGAGAGCAGTACTTC.

J is TRBJ1-5 and V is TRBV4-1; D is undetermined. The CDR3 consists of 14 residues. V was clipped by 2 bases and J by 5 bases, with 10 bases between them. CDR1 and CDR2 from the germline V gene are MGHRA and YSYEKL. DNA of the CDR3: TGCGCCAGCAGCCAACAGGAAACCGATCAGCCCCAGCATTTT. Its translation: CASSQQETDQPQHF.

V is TRBV29-1 and J is TRBJ1-2, with D possibly being TRBD1 (6 bases). Per the germline V gene, CDR1 is SQVTM and CDR2 is ANQGSEA. This CDR3 has 12 amino acids. The V end lost 6 bases, the J end lost 4 bases, and 12 bases lay between the germline ends. The CDR3, as DNA: TGCAGCGTCCAGACAGGTGGCTATGGCTACACCTTC. Its protein is CSVQTGGYGYTF.

The chain uses TRBV13 and TRBJ1-2, with D perhaps TRBD1 (5 bases). The CDR3 runs to 16 residues. Trimming cost V 0 bases and J 4 bases, with 15 bases left between them. Germline CDR1 and CDR2: PRHDT and FYEKMQ (reference sequence). In DNA form, the CDR3 reads TGTGCCAGCAGCTTAGGGGGTCGCGGGGCCGGCTATGGCTACACCTTC. Translation: CASSLGGRGAGYGYTF.

The chain uses TRBV29-1 and TRBJ2-3, with D possibly matching TRBD2 (5 bases). The CDR3 is made up of 13 amino acids. CDR1 and CDR2 from the germline V gene are SQVTM and ANQGSEA. The ends were cut back, 4 bases at V and 4 bases at J, with 12 bases in the middle. In DNA, the CDR3 is TGCAGCGTTGTGGCAGGCGGGCCAGATACGCAGTATTTT. The encoded protein is CSVVAGGPDTQYF.

The chain couples TRBV19 to TRBJ2-3; 8 nucleotides match TRBD2. Germline V gives CDR1 LNHDA, CDR2 SQIVND (reference sequence). CDR3 length equals 15 residues. Trimming removed 1 base from V and 9 bases from J; junction bases left unmatched: 9. The CDR3 sequence is CASSIAQVVAGTQYF. CDR3 DNA sequence: TGTGCCAGTAGTATAGCCCAGGTGGTAGCGGGGACGCAGTATTTT.

The chain has TRBV6-5 and TRBJ1-2; D is possibly TRBD1 (6 bases). Per germline, CDR1 MNHEY and CDR2 SVGAGI. V lost 0 bases to trimming and J lost 4 bases, with 15 bases between them. The CDR3 covers 16 residues. CDR3 bases: TGTGCCAGCAGTTACTCGAGAACAGGGAGAGGCTATGGCTACACCTTC. This codes for CASSYSRTGRGYGYTF.